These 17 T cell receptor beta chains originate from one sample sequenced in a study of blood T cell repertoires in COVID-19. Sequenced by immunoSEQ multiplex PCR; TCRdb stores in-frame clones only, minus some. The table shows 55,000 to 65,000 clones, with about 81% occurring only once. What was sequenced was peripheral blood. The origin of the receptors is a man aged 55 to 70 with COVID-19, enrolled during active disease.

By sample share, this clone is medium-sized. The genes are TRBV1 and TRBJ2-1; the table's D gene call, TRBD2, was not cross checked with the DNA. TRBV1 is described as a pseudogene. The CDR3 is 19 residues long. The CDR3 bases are TGCACCAGCAGCGTAACTAGCGGGGGGCTCAGAGGGTCCTACAATGAGCAGTTCTTC. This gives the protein CTSSVTSGGLRGSYNEQFF.

The DNA of the CDR3 is TGTGCCAGCAGTTGGGGCCGGTCCTACGAGCAGTACTTC. This gives the protein CASSWGRSYEQYF. The chain recombines TRBV27 with TRBJ2-7, with D tentatively TRBD1 (5 bases). CDR1 and CDR2 (germline): MNHEY, SMNVEV (reference sequence). This CDR3 contains 13 residues. Trimming pared 4 bases from V and 1 base from J, leaving 8 bases between.

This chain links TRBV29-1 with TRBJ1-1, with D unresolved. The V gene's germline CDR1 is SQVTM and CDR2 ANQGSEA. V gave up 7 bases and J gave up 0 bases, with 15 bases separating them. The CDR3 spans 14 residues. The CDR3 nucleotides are TGCAGCGCTGCTAGGAACGGTTTGAACACTGAAGCTTTCTTT. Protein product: CSAARNGLNTEAFF.

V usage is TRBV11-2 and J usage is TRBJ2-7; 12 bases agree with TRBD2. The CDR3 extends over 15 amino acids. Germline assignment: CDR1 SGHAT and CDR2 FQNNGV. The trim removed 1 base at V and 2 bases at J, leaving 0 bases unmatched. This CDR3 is CASSLGTSGAYEQYF. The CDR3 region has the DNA TGTGCCAGCAGCTTAGGGACTAGCGGGGCCTACGAGCAGTACTTC.

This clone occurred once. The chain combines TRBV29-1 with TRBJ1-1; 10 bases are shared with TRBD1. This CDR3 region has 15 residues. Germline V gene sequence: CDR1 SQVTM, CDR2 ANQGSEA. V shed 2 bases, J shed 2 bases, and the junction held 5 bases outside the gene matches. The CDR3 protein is CSVEFGTGVNTEAFF. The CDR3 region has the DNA TGCAGCGTTGAATTTGGGACAGGGGTTAACACTGAAGCTTTCTTT.

The CDR3 DNA reads TGTGCCAGCAGCTCACGGACTAGCGGGAGGAAGTACTTC. Protein product: CASSSRTSGRKYF. This chain links TRBV7-3 with TRBJ2-7, with 14 bases fitting TRBD2. The CDR3 has 13 amino acids. In germline, CDR1 is SGHTA, CDR2 FQGTGA. The ends lost 4 bases at V and 11 bases at J; junction bases unmatched: 4.

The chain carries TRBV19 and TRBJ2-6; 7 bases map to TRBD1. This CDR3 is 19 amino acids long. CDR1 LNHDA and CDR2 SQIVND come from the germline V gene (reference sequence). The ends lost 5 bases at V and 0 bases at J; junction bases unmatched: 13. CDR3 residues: CASSPPPGQLISGANVLTF. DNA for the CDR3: TGTGCCAGTAGTCCCCCTCCGGGACAGCTAATCTCTGGGGCCAACGTCCTGACTTTC.

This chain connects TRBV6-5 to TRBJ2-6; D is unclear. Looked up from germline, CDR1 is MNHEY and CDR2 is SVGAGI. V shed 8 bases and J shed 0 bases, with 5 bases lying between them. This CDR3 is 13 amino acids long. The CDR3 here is CASSFSGANVLTF. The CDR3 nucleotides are TGTGCCAGCTCCTTCTCTGGGGCCAACGTCCTGACTTTC.

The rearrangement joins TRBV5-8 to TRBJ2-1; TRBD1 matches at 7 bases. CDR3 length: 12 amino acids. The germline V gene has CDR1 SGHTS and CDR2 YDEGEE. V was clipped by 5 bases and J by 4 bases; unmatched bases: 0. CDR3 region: CASRTGYNEQFF. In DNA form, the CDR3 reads TGTGCCAGCAGGACAGGGTACAATGAGCAGTTCTTC.

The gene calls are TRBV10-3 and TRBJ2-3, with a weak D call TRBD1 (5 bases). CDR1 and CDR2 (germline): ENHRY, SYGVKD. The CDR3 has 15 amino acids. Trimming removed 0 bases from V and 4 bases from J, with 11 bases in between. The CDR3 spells CAISESGEKADTQYF. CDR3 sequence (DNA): TGTGCCATCAGTGAGTCAGGGGAAAAGGCAGATACGCAGTATTTT.

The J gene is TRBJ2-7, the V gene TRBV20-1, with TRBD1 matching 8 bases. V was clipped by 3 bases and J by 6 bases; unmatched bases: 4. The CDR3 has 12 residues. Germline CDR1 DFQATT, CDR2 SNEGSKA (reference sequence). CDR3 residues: CSASLRGLEQYF. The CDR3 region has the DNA TGCAGTGCTAGTCTCAGGGGGCTCGAGCAGTACTTC.

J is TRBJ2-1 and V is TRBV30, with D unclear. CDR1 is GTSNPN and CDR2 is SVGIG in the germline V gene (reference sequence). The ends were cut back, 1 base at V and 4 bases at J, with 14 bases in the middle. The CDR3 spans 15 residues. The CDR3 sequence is CAWSGTGYSYNEQFF. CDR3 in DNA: TGTGCCTGGAGTGGAACGGGTTATTCATACAATGAGCAGTTCTTC.

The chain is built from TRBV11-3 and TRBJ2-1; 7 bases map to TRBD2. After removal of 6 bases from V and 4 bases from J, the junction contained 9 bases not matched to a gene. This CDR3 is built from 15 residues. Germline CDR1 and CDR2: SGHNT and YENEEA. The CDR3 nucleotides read TGTGCCAGCAGTGTGGGGACTACCTTGTACAATGAGCAGTTCTTC. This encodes CASSVGTTLYNEQFF. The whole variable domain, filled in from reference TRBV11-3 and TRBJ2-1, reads EAGVVQSPRYKIIEKKQPVAFWCNPISGHNTLYWYLQNLGQGPELLIRYENEEAVDDSQLPKDRFSAERLKGVDSTLKIQPAELGDSAVYLCASSVGTTLYNEQFFGPGTRLTVL.

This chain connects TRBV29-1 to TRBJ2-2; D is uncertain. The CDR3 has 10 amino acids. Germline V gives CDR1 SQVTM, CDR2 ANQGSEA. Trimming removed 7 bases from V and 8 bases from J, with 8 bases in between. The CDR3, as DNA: TGCAGCGGCCCCCTAGGGGAGCTGTTTTTT. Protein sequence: CSGPLGELFF.

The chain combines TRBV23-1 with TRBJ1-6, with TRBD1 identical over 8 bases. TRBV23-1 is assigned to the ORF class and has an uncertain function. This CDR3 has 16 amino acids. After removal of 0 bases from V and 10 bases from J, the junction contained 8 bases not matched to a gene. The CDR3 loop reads CASSQSHRTGSSPLHF. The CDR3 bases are TGCGCCAGCAGTCAATCACATCGGACAGGGAGCTCACCCCTCCACTTT.

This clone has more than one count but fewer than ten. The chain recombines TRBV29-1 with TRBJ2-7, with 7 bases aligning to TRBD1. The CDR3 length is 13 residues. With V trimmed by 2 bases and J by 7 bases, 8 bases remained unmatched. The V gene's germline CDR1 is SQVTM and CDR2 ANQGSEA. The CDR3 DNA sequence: TGCAGCGTTGAAAAGGCAGGGGGTGTGGAGCAGTACTTC. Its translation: CSVEKAGGVEQYF.

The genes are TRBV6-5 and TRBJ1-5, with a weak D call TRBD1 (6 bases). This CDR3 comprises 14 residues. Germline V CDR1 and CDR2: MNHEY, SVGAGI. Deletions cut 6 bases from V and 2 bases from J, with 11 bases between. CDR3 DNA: TGTGCCAGCAGCAGGGGCGCTGGCAATCAGCCCCAGCATTTT. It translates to CASSRGAGNQPQHF.